A selection of T cell receptor beta chains follows, all from one sample in a study of vaccination and CD4 T cells after COVID-19. For these receptors, no antigen is known. Each CDR3 protein gets one entry after TCRdb re-called the PCR reads with MiXCR. The sample holds approximately 11,000 distinct CDR3 sequences; 65% to 80% are singletons and the top ten take roughly an eighth. Sample: CD4+ T cells from blood, cultured in vitro. These receptors all stem from a human donor who had recovered from COVID-19. Each CDR3 is given with its conserved first and last residue. Fields, in order: CDR3 DNA, CDR3 protein, clone size, D gene, J gene, V gene. D genes are given only for firm matches. Clone size is not always given. Where it is, it says once, few, many or a class for expanded clones.

cdr3_nt: TGTGCCAGCTTAGAGGGACTAGCGGGCGTCTACGAGCAGTACTTC; cdr3_aa: CASLEGLAGVYEQYF; clone_size: .; d_call: TRBD2; j_call: TRBJ2-7; v_call: TRBV6-1
cdr3_nt: TGCAGTGTTACGACAGGGGGCCTTACTGAAGCTTTCTTT; cdr3_aa: CSVTTGGLTEAFF; clone_size: few; d_call: TRBD1; j_call: TRBJ1-1; v_call: TRBV20-1
cdr3_nt: TGCAGCGGAGGGGGGCAGTGGAATCAGCCCCAGCATTTT; cdr3_aa: CSGGGQWNQPQHF; clone_size: .; d_call: .; j_call: TRBJ1-5; v_call: TRBV20-1
cdr3_nt: TGTGCCAGCAGTTACGTGTGGGTAGCGGGAGCGGGAAGGTACGAGCAGTACTTC; cdr3_aa: CASSYVWVAGAGRYEQYF; clone_size: .; d_call: TRBD2; j_call: TRBJ2-7; v_call: TRBV6-5
cdr3_nt: TGCAGTGCTACCCGTGGGGGGACTAGCCCTTACGAGCAGTACTTC; cdr3_aa: CSATRGGTSPYEQYF; clone_size: .; d_call: TRBD2; j_call: TRBJ2-7; v_call: TRBV20-1
cdr3_nt: TGTGCCAGCAGTTCCCCCGGACCCTACACTGAAGCTTTCTTT; cdr3_aa: CASSSPGPYTEAFF; clone_size: .; d_call: .; j_call: TRBJ1-1; v_call: TRBV28
cdr3_nt: TGTGCCAGCAGCTCTACTAGCGGACCCCGATATTTC; cdr3_aa: CASSSTSGPRYF; clone_size: .; d_call: TRBD2; j_call: TRBJ2-7; v_call: TRBV11-2
cdr3_nt: TGTGCCAGCAGCCGATTAGGGGGGGACAGGGGCTACGAGCAGTACTTC; cdr3_aa: CASSRLGGDRGYEQYF; clone_size: .; d_call: TRBD1; j_call: TRBJ2-7; v_call: TRBV7-2
cdr3_nt: TGTGCCAGCAGCCACCCGGTAGCGGGAGCCCACCAAGAGACCCAGTACTTC; cdr3_aa: CASSHPVAGAHQETQYF; clone_size: .; d_call: TRBD2; j_call: TRBJ2-5; v_call: TRBV7-2
cdr3_nt: TGCAGTGCTACCAGACAGGGACGGGAAGAGACCCAGTACTTC; cdr3_aa: CSATRQGREETQYF; clone_size: .; d_call: TRBD1; j_call: TRBJ2-5; v_call: TRBV20-1
cdr3_nt: TGCAGTGCTAGTCCGAGCCTCAATCAGCCCCAGCATTTT; cdr3_aa: CSASPSLNQPQHF; clone_size: .; d_call: .; j_call: TRBJ1-5; v_call: TRBV20-1
cdr3_nt: TGCAGTGCTAGAGGGGCGGCCACTGAAGCTTTCTTT; cdr3_aa: CSARGAATEAFF; clone_size: .; d_call: .; j_call: TRBJ1-1; v_call: TRBV20-1
cdr3_nt: TGTGCCAGCAGCTTAGGGATTCATGGCTACACCTTC; cdr3_aa: CASSLGIHGYTF; clone_size: .; d_call: .; j_call: TRBJ1-2; v_call: TRBV7-9
cdr3_nt: TGTGCCACCAGCAGAGCCACAGGGGGGTACGAGCAGTACTTC; cdr3_aa: CATSRATGGYEQYF; clone_size: .; d_call: TRBD1; j_call: TRBJ2-7; v_call: TRBV15
cdr3_nt: TGTGCCAGCACCACATCAGTGGAGAATGAGCAGTTCTTC; cdr3_aa: CASTTSVENEQFF; clone_size: .; d_call: .; j_call: TRBJ2-1; v_call: TRBV28
cdr3_nt: TGTGCCAGCGGGGACGGCAGTAACGGGCAGTACTTC; cdr3_aa: CASGDGSNGQYF; clone_size: .; d_call: .; j_call: TRBJ2-7; v_call: TRBV7-3
cdr3_nt: TGTGCCAGCAGTGAATTTGGCTATGGCTACACCTTC; cdr3_aa: CASSEFGYGYTF; clone_size: few; d_call: .; j_call: TRBJ1-2; v_call: TRBV6-1
cdr3_nt: TGCAGTGCTAGGATAGTTCCAGATACGCAGTATTTT; cdr3_aa: CSARIVPDTQYF; clone_size: once; d_call: .; j_call: TRBJ2-3; v_call: TRBV20-1
cdr3_nt: TGCAGTGCTAGTCCAGGTTATAGCAATCAGCCCCAGCATTTT; cdr3_aa: CSASPGYSNQPQHF; clone_size: .; d_call: .; j_call: TRBJ1-5; v_call: TRBV20-1
cdr3_nt: TGCAGTGCTCCCGTACAGGGGGCGTTTCAGCCCCAGCATTTT; cdr3_aa: CSAPVQGAFQPQHF; clone_size: .; d_call: TRBD1; j_call: TRBJ1-5; v_call: TRBV20-1
cdr3_nt: TGTGCCAGCAGACCAGACAGGGGTAACTATGGCTACACCTTC; cdr3_aa: CASRPDRGNYGYTF; clone_size: .; d_call: TRBD1; j_call: TRBJ1-2; v_call: TRBV6-1
cdr3_nt: TGTGCCAGCAGTTTAGGTGCCAGCCCAAATCAGCCCCAGCATTTT; cdr3_aa: CASSLGASPNQPQHF; clone_size: .; d_call: .; j_call: TRBJ1-5; v_call: TRBV28
cdr3_nt: TGTGCCAGCGGGCAAAGGCCTAACTATGGCTACACCTTC; cdr3_aa: CASGQRPNYGYTF; clone_size: few; d_call: .; j_call: TRBJ1-2; v_call: TRBV6-1
cdr3_nt: TGCAGTGCCCTCAGATGGGGGATAGATACGCAGTATTTT; cdr3_aa: CSALRWGIDTQYF; clone_size: .; d_call: .; j_call: TRBJ2-3; v_call: TRBV20-1
cdr3_nt: TGTGCCAGCAGTCCTGCAAGGGGCCCCTGGGACGAGCAGTACTTC; cdr3_aa: CASSPARGPWDEQYF; clone_size: once; d_call: .; j_call: TRBJ2-7; v_call: TRBV28
cdr3_nt: TGCAGTGCTAGTTGGACAGGACATAATTCACCCCTCCACTTT; cdr3_aa: CSASWTGHNSPLHF; clone_size: few; d_call: TRBD1; j_call: TRBJ1-6; v_call: TRBV20-1
cdr3_nt: TGTGCCAGCTCACCTACGGACGCACCCTCCTACGAGCAGTACTTC; cdr3_aa: CASSPTDAPSYEQYF; clone_size: few; d_call: .; j_call: TRBJ2-7; v_call: TRBV18
cdr3_nt: TGTGCCATCAGTGTTGGGGGATTCAATCAGCCCCAGCATTTT; cdr3_aa: CAISVGGFNQPQHF; clone_size: .; d_call: .; j_call: TRBJ1-5; v_call: TRBV10-3
cdr3_nt: TGTGCCAGCAGTTTACGACAGGGCTACGAGCAGTACTTC; cdr3_aa: CASSLRQGYEQYF; clone_size: .; d_call: TRBD1; j_call: TRBJ2-7; v_call: TRBV27
cdr3_nt: TGTGCCAGCAACCATAGGGGGGCCTATGGCTACACCTTC; cdr3_aa: CASNHRGAYGYTF; clone_size: .; d_call: .; j_call: TRBJ1-2; v_call: TRBV7-2
cdr3_nt: TGTGCCAGCAGCTCGGCCGGAGGTCGGCAGCCCCAGCATTTT; cdr3_aa: CASSSAGGRQPQHF; clone_size: .; d_call: .; j_call: TRBJ1-5; v_call: TRBV7-2
cdr3_nt: TGTGCCAGCTCCCCGGAGCCGCGCTATGGCTACACCTTC; cdr3_aa: CASSPEPRYGYTF; clone_size: once; d_call: .; j_call: TRBJ1-2; v_call: TRBV18
cdr3_nt: TGCAGTGCTAGAGCCCAACTAGGGAGGGAGACCCAGTACTTC; cdr3_aa: CSARAQLGRETQYF; clone_size: .; d_call: .; j_call: TRBJ2-5; v_call: TRBV20-1
cdr3_nt: TGCAGTGCGGACGGACAGGGTTTCAGCAATCAGCCCCAGCATTTT; cdr3_aa: CSADGQGFSNQPQHF; clone_size: few; d_call: TRBD1; j_call: TRBJ1-5; v_call: TRBV20-1
cdr3_nt: TGCAGTGCTAAGCGGGAGCGTAGTACCGGGGAGCTGTTTTTT; cdr3_aa: CSAKRERSTGELFF; clone_size: .; d_call: TRBD2; j_call: TRBJ2-2; v_call: TRBV20-1
cdr3_nt: TGTGCCAGCAGCCCTATTCGGTCCCATGGCTACACCTTC; cdr3_aa: CASSPIRSHGYTF; clone_size: large; d_call: .; j_call: TRBJ1-2; v_call: TRBV28
cdr3_nt: TGTGCCAGCATTCCTCGGGGGGCCTACGAGCAGTACTTC; cdr3_aa: CASIPRGAYEQYF; clone_size: .; d_call: TRBD2; j_call: TRBJ2-7; v_call: TRBV24-1
cdr3_nt: TGCAGTGCTAGAGCTCGGACGGGGAGCTCCTACGAGCAGTACTTC; cdr3_aa: CSARARTGSSYEQYF; clone_size: .; d_call: .; j_call: TRBJ2-7; v_call: TRBV20-1
cdr3_nt: TGCAGTGCTAGTGGGGGCCTAGCGGGATGGGATGAGCAGTTCTTC; cdr3_aa: CSASGGLAGWDEQFF; clone_size: medium-sized; d_call: TRBD2; j_call: TRBJ2-1; v_call: TRBV20-1
cdr3_nt: TGTGCCAGCCTCGGGACCTTCTATGGCTACACCTTC; cdr3_aa: CASLGTFYGYTF; clone_size: .; d_call: .; j_call: TRBJ1-2; v_call: TRBV7-9
cdr3_nt: TGTGCCAGCAGCCCCGGGGGGTGGGGCAATCAGCCCCAGCATTTT; cdr3_aa: CASSPGGWGNQPQHF; clone_size: few; d_call: .; j_call: TRBJ1-5; v_call: TRBV7-2
cdr3_nt: TGCAGTGCTAGATGGACTAGCAATCAGCCCCAGCATTTT; cdr3_aa: CSARWTSNQPQHF; clone_size: medium-sized; d_call: .; j_call: TRBJ1-5; v_call: TRBV20-1
cdr3_nt: TGTGCCAGCAGCGGGCTGACTAGCGGGAGGAACTACGAGCAGTACTTC; cdr3_aa: CASSGLTSGRNYEQYF; clone_size: .; d_call: TRBD2; j_call: TRBJ2-7; v_call: TRBV7-2
cdr3_nt: TGTGCCAGCAGTGAATTTAAGGGGAACCTTCAAGAGACCCAGTACTTC; cdr3_aa: CASSEFKGNLQETQYF; clone_size: .; d_call: .; j_call: TRBJ2-5; v_call: TRBV25-1
cdr3_nt: TGCGCCAGCAGTGATTATAGGGTTTTGGAGACCCAGTACTTC; cdr3_aa: CASSDYRVLETQYF; clone_size: .; d_call: .; j_call: TRBJ2-5; v_call: TRBV10-1
cdr3_nt: TGCAGTGCTAGGGAAAGAGGGGGGGACCTATATGGCTACACCTTC; cdr3_aa: CSARERGGDLYGYTF; clone_size: .; d_call: .; j_call: TRBJ1-2; v_call: TRBV20-1
cdr3_nt: TGCAGTGCCCCCGATAAGGGCACTGAAGCTTTCTTT; cdr3_aa: CSAPDKGTEAFF; clone_size: .; d_call: .; j_call: TRBJ1-1; v_call: TRBV20-1
cdr3_nt: TGTGCCAGCAGCTCCGAGAGGGGGGGGTATGGCTACACCTTC; cdr3_aa: CASSSERGGYGYTF; clone_size: .; d_call: .; j_call: TRBJ1-2; v_call: TRBV7-6
cdr3_nt: TGTGCCAGCAGTTTAGAGGGGCAGCCCCAGCATTTT; cdr3_aa: CASSLEGQPQHF; clone_size: few; d_call: .; j_call: TRBJ1-5; v_call: TRBV27
cdr3_nt: TGTGCCAGCAGAACTCAGGGTAGACCTTATGGCTACACCTTC; cdr3_aa: CASRTQGRPYGYTF; clone_size: .; d_call: .; j_call: TRBJ1-2; v_call: TRBV28
cdr3_nt: TGCAGTGCTAGTCTCTACGAGCAGTACTTC; cdr3_aa: CSASLYEQYF; clone_size: medium-sized; d_call: .; j_call: TRBJ2-7; v_call: TRBV20-1